This passage covers 26 T cell receptor beta chains from one sample sequenced in a study of beta chain features in type 1 diabetes. The study reverse transcribed the entire isolated RNA, so it sequenced expressed TCRB transcripts. Clones were read by immunoSEQ multiplex PCR, and TCRdb kept only the in-frame ones, dropping some. The sample lists 300,000 to 350,000 clones; 13% were seen once. These receptors lack a known antigen. Study outcomes and limitations: A moderate, significant TCRB CDR3 shortening appeared in type 1 diabetes across four CD4+ subsets.

Sequences were obtained from naive CD4+ T cells from blood. These receptors originate from a woman between 18 and 29 years old with type 1 diabetes.

V gene TRBV28 combines with J gene TRBJ2-5; D is perhaps TRBD2 (5 bases). The CDR3 is made up of 14 amino acids. From germline, CDR1 is MDHEN and CDR2 SYDVKM. V was trimmed by 5 bases and J by 6 bases, leaving 16 bases between them. Here the CDR3 reads CASSPPLARKTQYF. The CDR3 DNA follows: TGTGCCAGCAGTCCCCCCCTAGCTAGGAAGACCCAGTACTTC.

The sample holds a few counts of this clone. The genes are TRBV7-9 and TRBJ2-1, with 10 bases aligning to TRBD2. Germline values: CDR1 SEHNR, CDR2 FQNEAQ (reference sequence). The CDR3 has 15 amino acids. The junction had 5 bases not matched to a gene; V was cut back by 2 bases and J by 7 bases. CDR3 DNA: TGTGCCAGCAGCTTAAGACTAGCGGGCGTTAATGAGCAGTTCTTC. It codes for CASSLRLAGVNEQFF.

This clone turned up a few times. This sequence joins TRBV5-6 and TRBJ2-3, with D maybe TRBD2 (6 bases). This CDR3 is 13 amino acids long. Trimming removed 3 bases from V and 11 bases from J, with 16 bases in between. Germline V gene lookup returns CDR1 SGHDT and CDR2 YYEEEE. CDR3 sequence reads: CASSSGSGRGQYF. For the CDR3, the DNA is TGTGCCAGCAGCTCCGGGTCCGGGAGAGGGCAGTATTTT.

The sample holds a few counts of this clone. The chain couples TRBV19 to TRBJ2-1, with 7 bases lining up with TRBD1. The CDR3 has 13 residues. Germline lookup yields CDR1 LNHDA and CDR2 SQIVND (reference sequence). With V trimmed by 6 bases and J by 8 bases, 7 bases remained unmatched. The CDR3 region has the DNA TGTGCCAGTAGGCCGACAGGGAAAGATGAGCAGTTCTTC. It encodes CASRPTGKDEQFF.

The chain couples TRBV6-6 to TRBJ1-2; 10 bases agree with TRBD1. Germline trimming cut 1 base from V and 4 bases from J; bases unmatched to any gene: 6. The length of the CDR3 is 16 residues. In germline, CDR1 is MNHNY, CDR2 SVGAGI (reference sequence). The CDR3 reads CASSYYGTGDSYGYTF. CDR3 nucleotides: TGTGCCAGCAGTTACTACGGGACAGGGGACTCCTATGGCTACACCTTC.

This clone showed up just a few times. The CDR3 coding sequence is TGCAGCGTTACCCATCTAGCGGTATTCACAGATACGCAGTATTTT. Encoded protein: CSVTHLAVFTDTQYF. The chain employs TRBV29-1 and TRBJ2-3; 7 bases align to TRBD2. The CDR3 runs 15 residues. With 5 bases clipped from V and 2 bases from J, the junction kept 10 bases outside the gene matches. CDR1 and CDR2 from the germline V gene are SQVTM and ANQGSEA.

This clone has a handful of counts. The gene calls are TRBV28 and TRBJ2-1; 7 bases line up with TRBD1. CDR1 and CDR2 (germline): MDHEN, SYDVKM. The ends lost 5 bases at V and 2 bases at J; junction bases unmatched: 3. There are 14 residues in the CDR3. Here the CDR3 DNA reads TGTGCCAGCAGTCCGGGACAGCCCTACAATGAGCAGTTCTTC. Translating gives CASSPGQPYNEQFF.

In DNA, the CDR3 is TGCGCCAGCAGCCGCGGGCAATACAATGAGCAGTTCTTC. This encodes CASSRGQYNEQFF. The gene calls are TRBV4-3 and TRBJ2-1; D might be TRBD2 (5 bases). Germline CDR1 reads LGHNA; CDR2 reads YSLEER. V shed 4 bases and J shed 4 bases, with 8 bases lying between them. There are 13 residues in the CDR3.

The chain combines TRBV30 with TRBJ2-7; 9 bases are a match to TRBD2. Germline trimming cut 2 bases from V and 5 bases from J; bases unmatched to any gene: 4. The CDR3 has 13 residues. Germline V gene sequence: CDR1 GTSNPN, CDR2 SVGIG (reference sequence). CDR3 protein: CAWSRASGNEQYF. Written as DNA, the CDR3 is TGTGCCTGGAGTCGGGCTAGCGGGAACGAGCAGTACTTC.

The rearrangement links TRBV29-1 to TRBJ1-2; TRBD1 is a possible D gene (5 bases). V shed 4 bases and J shed 2 bases, with 14 bases lying between them. The CDR3 is made up of 14 amino acids. In germline, CDR1 is SQVTM, CDR2 ANQGSEA. CDR3 coding DNA: TGCAGCGTTGGAGCCCCAGGGAGGAACTATGGCTACACCTTC. The encoded protein is CSVGAPGRNYGYTF.

CDR3 nucleotide sequence: TGTGCCAGCAGTTTATCCCGGAATGAGCAGTTCTTC. As protein: CASSLSRNEQFF. The rearrangement joins TRBV28 to TRBJ2-1; unclear D gene. There are 12 residues in the CDR3. V gave up 1 base and J gave up 7 bases, with 5 bases separating them. The germline gives CDR1 MDHEN, CDR2 SYDVKM.

This clone was picked up a small number of times. The rearrangement uses TRBV5-1 and TRBJ2-7; 9 nucleotides agree with TRBD2. The CDR3 is 22 residues long. Trimming at V came to 1 base and at J to 2 bases, leaving 25 bases not matched to a gene. CDR1 and CDR2 from the germline V gene are SGHRS and YFSETQ. The CDR3 spells CASSLFRVLRLGEREATYEQYV. CDR3 nucleotides: TGCGCCAGCAGCTTGTTCCGGGTTTTGCGACTTGGGGAGCGGGAGGCAACCTACGAGCAGTACGTC.

Of note for this clone: Sequence at one end of the junction differs from germline and may be a read error. This sample includes further DNA sequences coding for the same CDR3. This CDR3 reads CSVGTGDQPQHF. In nucleotides, the CDR3 is TGCAGCGTAGGGACAGGGGATCAGCCCCAACATTTT. The J gene is TRBJ1-5, the V gene TRBV29-1, with 10 bases that match TRBD1. CDR1 SQVTM and CDR2 ANQGSEA come from the germline V gene. The CDR3 runs to 12 residues.

The chain recombines TRBV28 with TRBJ2-7; no definite D call. The CDR3 length is 12 residues. Germline CDR1 is MDHEN and CDR2 is SYDVKM. The V gene lost 4 bases and the J gene lost 0 bases, with 4 bases spanning the gap. CDR3 DNA: TGTGCCAGCAGTTCGAGCTCCTACGAGCAGTACTTC. Amino acids: CASSSSSYEQYF.

This clone was seen more than once but under ten times. The chain recombines TRBV19 with TRBJ2-7; perhaps TRBD1 as D (6 bases). The CDR3 spans 16 residues. Per the germline V gene, CDR1 is LNHDA and CDR2 is SQIVND (reference sequence). V was trimmed by 5 bases and J by 3 bases, leaving 20 bases between them. The CDR3 sequence: CASSPPDRTTLYEQYV. The CDR3 DNA follows: TGTGCCAGTAGTCCGCCAGACAGGACGACCCTCTACGAGCAGTACGTC.

Only a few counts were recorded for this clone. The genes are TRBV29-1 and TRBJ2-2; tentative D call: TRBD1 (6 bases). This CDR3 is 13 amino acids long. V was cut by 6 bases and J by 3 bases, with 11 bases left in between. The germline V gene encodes CDR1 SQVTM and CDR2 ANQGSEA. Written as DNA, the CDR3 is TGCAGCGTCGGACAGATTTACACCGGGGAGCTGTTTTTT. Protein sequence: CSVGQIYTGELFF.

CDR3 sequence: CASSTRTGNTEAFF. CDR3 in DNA: TGTGCCAGCAGTACCCGGACGGGAAACACTGAAGCTTTCTTT. This chain connects TRBV2 to TRBJ1-1; D ambiguous. The CDR3 totals 14 residues. CDR1 SNHLY and CDR2 FYNNEI come from the germline V gene. V lost 5 bases and J lost 2, with 12 bases in between.

A few counts support this clone. This chain connects TRBV29-1 to TRBJ2-3; possibly TRBD2 for D (6 bases). Trimming removed 6 bases at V and 2 bases at J, with 12 bases between. Germline V gives CDR1 SQVTM, CDR2 ANQGSEA. This CDR3 has 13 residues. The DNA of the CDR3 is TGCAGCGTCGAGACTAGTCCCACAGATACGCAGTATTTT. Translating it yields CSVETSPTDTQYF.

This clone was detected a few times. Because it lacks the conserved phenylalanine or tryptophan at the end, this CDR3 is likely a read error. V and J are TRBV2 and TRBJ2-4; TRBD2 might be the D (5 bases). Looked up from germline, CDR1 is SNHLY and CDR2 is FYNNEI. V was trimmed by 4 bases and J by 9 bases, leaving 10 bases between them. The CDR3 runs to 12 residues. CDR3 in amino acids: CASSATAGIQYL. For the CDR3, the DNA is TGTGCCAGCAGTGCCACCGCGGGCATTCAGTACCTC.

The chain carries TRBV18 and TRBJ1-2; D gene unclear. The V end was cut by 6 bases, the J end by 6 bases, with 11 bases between. Germline-derived CDR1 and CDR2 are KGHSH and LQKENI. The CDR3 is made up of 12 amino acids. The CDR3 protein is CASSSSADGYTF. Written as DNA, the CDR3 is TGTGCCAGCTCGTCTTCGGCGGATGGCTACACCTTC.

This clone turned up a few times. The chain recombines TRBV19 with TRBJ1-1; D remains ambiguous. The germline V gene encodes CDR1 LNHDA and CDR2 SQIVND (reference sequence). Deletions cut 7 bases from V and 0 bases from J, with 21 bases between. The CDR3 totals 17 residues. Here the CDR3 reads CASNSNQRSAMNTEAFF. The CDR3 DNA is TGTGCCAGTAATTCCAATCAACGTTCAGCGATGAACACTGAAGCTTTCTTT.

This clone was counted a few times. This chain connects TRBV18 to TRBJ2-2; no definite D call. Germline V CDR1 and CDR2: KGHSH, LQKENI. Deletions cut 3 bases from V and 8 bases from J, with 10 bases between. This CDR3 is built from 13 residues. CDR3 residues: CASSPPGFGELFF. DNA of the CDR3: TGTGCCAGCTCACCCCCCGGGTTTGGGGAGCTGTTTTTT.

This clone occurred a few times. The chain joins TRBV2 to TRBJ2-7; D gene unclear. The CDR3 totals 17 residues. The ends were cut back, 6 bases at V and 0 bases at J, with 21 bases in the middle. Per the germline V gene, CDR1 is SNHLY and CDR2 is FYNNEI. CDR3 residues: CASSSSLLQLSSYEQYF. The DNA for the CDR3 is TGTGCCAGCAGCTCCTCCCTTCTACAGCTTAGCTCCTACGAGCAGTACTTC. The variable domain in full, completed from reference TRBV2 and TRBJ2-7, reads EPEVTQTPSHQVTQMGQEVILRCVPISNHLYFYWYRQILGQKVEFLVSFYNNEISEKSEIFDDQFSVERPDGSNFTLKIRSTKLEDSAMYFCASSSSLLQLSSYEQYFGPGTRLTVT.

This clone has just one count. The chain carries TRBV7-3 and TRBJ2-3, with D tentatively TRBD2 (5 bases). This CDR3 spans 13 amino acids. The germline V and J ends were trimmed by 2 bases and 6 bases, with 9 bases remaining between them. Germline V CDR1 and CDR2: SGHTA, FQGTGA. In DNA, the CDR3 is TGTGCCAGCAGCTTAGGATCGGGGGATACGCAGTATTTT. Its protein product is CASSLGSGDTQYF.

The chain combines TRBV28 with TRBJ2-1; 8 positions agree with TRBD2. This CDR3 comprises 15 residues. The J segment lost 8 bases and the V segment lost 10 bases, leaving 16 bases of the junction unmatched. Germline-derived CDR1 and CDR2 are MDHEN and SYDVKM. In DNA form, the CDR3 reads TGTGCCACCCCCCTCTTAGCGGGATTACTGGATGAGCAGTTCTTC. This gives the protein CATPLLAGLLDEQFF.

To note about this clone: In the same sample, other DNA sequences code for this CDR3. The rearrangement joins TRBV5-1 to TRBJ2-1; 14 bases line up with TRBD2. Trimming cost V 4 bases and J 6 bases; bases outside gene matches: 3. From germline, CDR1 is SGHRS and CDR2 YFSETQ. The CDR3 is 15 amino acids. The CDR3 nucleotides are TGCGCCAGCAGCCTAGGACTAGCGGGAGGCAATGAGCAGTTCTTC. Protein product: CASSLGLAGGNEQFF.